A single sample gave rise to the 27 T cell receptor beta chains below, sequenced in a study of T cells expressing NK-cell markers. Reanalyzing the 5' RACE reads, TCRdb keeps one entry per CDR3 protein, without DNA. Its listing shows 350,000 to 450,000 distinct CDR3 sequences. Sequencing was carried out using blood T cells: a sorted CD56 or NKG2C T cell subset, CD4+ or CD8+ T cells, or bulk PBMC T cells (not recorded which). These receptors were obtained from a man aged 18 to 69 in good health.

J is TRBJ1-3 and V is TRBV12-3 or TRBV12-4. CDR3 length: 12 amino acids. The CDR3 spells CASWFLGNTIYF.

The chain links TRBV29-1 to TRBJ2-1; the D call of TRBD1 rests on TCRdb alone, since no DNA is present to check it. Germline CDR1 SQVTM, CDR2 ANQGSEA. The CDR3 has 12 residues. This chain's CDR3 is CSVSGRYNEQFF.

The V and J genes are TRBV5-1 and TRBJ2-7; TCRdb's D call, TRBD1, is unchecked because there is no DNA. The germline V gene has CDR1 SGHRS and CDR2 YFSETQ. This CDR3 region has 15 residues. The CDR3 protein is CASSRRDRVTYEQYF.

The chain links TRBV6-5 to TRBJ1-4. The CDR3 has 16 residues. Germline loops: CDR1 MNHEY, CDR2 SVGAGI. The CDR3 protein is CASSYDVETFNEKLFF.

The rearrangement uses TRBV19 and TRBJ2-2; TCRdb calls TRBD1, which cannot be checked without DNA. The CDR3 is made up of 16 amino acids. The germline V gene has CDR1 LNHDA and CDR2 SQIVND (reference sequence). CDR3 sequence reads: CASRKQTGTNTGELFF.

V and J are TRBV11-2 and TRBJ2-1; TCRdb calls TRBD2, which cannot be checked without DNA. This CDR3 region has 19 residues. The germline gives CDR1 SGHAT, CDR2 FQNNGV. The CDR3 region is CASSLDLIAGGRGLNEQFF.

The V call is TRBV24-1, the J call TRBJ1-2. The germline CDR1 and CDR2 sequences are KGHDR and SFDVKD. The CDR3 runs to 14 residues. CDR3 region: CATSDALRDYGYTF.

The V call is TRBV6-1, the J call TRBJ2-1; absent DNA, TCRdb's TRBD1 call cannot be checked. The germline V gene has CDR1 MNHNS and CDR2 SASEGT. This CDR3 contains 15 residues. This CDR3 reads CASSHSGGAWNEQFF.

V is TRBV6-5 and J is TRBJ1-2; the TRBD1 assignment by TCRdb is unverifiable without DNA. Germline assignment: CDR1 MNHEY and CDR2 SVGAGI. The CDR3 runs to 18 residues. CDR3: CASSYRTPTGAKGYGYTF.

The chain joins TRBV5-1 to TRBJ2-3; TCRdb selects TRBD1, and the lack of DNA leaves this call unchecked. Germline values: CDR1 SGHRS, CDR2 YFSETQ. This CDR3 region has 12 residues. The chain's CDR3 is CASSLSGSLQYF.

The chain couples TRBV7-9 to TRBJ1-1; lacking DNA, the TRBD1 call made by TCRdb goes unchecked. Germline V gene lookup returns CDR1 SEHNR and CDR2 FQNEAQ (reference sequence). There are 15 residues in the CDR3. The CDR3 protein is CASSPSKGAITEAFF.

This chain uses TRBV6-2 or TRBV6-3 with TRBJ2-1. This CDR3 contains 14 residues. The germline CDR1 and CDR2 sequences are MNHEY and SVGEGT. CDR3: CASSYSITYNEQFF.

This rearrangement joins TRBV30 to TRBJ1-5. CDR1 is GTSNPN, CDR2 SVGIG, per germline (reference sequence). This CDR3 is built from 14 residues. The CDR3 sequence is CAWSGSLPNQPQHF.

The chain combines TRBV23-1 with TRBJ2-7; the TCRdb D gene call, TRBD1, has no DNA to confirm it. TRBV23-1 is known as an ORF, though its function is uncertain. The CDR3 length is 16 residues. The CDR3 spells CASPSKKQGRTYEQYF.

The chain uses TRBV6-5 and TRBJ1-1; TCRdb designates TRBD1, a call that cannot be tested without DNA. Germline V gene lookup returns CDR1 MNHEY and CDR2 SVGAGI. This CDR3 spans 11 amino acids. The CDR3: CASTRGTEAFF.

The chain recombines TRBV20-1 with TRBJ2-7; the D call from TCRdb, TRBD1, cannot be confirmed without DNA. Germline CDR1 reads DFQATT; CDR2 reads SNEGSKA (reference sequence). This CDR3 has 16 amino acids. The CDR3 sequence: CSAINGYRAIKYEQYF.

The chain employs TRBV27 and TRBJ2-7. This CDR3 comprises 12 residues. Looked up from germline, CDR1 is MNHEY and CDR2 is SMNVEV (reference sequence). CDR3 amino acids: CASRGRVNEQYF.

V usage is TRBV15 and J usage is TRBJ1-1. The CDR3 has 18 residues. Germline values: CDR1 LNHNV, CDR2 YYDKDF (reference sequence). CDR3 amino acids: CATSRGGQSGNMNTEAFF.

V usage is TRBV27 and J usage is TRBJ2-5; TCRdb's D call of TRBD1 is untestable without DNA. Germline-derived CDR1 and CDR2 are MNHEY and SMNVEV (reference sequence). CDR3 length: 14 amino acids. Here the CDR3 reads CASSARGVQETQYF.

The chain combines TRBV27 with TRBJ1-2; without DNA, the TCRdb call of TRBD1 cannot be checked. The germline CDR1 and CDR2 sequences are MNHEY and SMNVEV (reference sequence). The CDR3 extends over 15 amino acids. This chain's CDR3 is CASSLAGGQNYGYTF.

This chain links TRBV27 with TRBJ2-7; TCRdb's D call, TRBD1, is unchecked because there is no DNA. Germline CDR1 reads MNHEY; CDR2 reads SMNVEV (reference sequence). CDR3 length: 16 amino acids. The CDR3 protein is CASSFGAADKTYEQYF.

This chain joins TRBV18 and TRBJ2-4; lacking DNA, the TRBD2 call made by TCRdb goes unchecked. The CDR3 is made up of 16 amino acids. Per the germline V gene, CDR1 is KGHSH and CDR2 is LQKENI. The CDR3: CASSPYRLAGKNIQYF.

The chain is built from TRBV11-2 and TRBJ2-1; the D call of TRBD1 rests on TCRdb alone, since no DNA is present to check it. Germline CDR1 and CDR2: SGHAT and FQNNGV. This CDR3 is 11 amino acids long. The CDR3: CASPSGGEQFF.

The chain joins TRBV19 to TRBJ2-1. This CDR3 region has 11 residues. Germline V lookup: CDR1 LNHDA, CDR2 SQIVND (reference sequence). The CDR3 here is CASSIGDEQFF. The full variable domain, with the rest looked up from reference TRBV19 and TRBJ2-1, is DGGITQSPKYLFRKEGQNVTLSCEQNLNHDAMYWYRQDPGQGLRLIYYSQIVNDFQKGDIAEGYSVSREKKESFPLTVTSAQKNPTAFYLCASSIGDEQFFGPGTRLTVL.

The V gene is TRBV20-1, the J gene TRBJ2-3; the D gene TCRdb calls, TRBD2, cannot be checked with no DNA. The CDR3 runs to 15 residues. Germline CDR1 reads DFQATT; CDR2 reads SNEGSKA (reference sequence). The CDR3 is CSASPSGRNTDTQYF.

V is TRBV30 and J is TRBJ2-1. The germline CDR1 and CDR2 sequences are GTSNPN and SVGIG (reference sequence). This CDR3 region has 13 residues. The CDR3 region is CAWSAPNYYEQFF.

CDR3 loop: CASSRSGTGDNQPQHF. The rearrangement links TRBV12-3 or TRBV12-4 to TRBJ1-5; TCRdb's assignment of TRBD1 cannot be checked, as there is no DNA. CDR3 length: 16 amino acids.